Given below is one T cell receptor beta chain in context. The antigen is not known. This specimen comes from a study of response to subunit inactivated influenza vaccine. From the RT-PCR reads, TCRdb called clonotypes with MiXCR, one entry per CDR3 protein. The sample includes over 400,000 distinct CDR3 sequences, 9.5% to 12% of them seen just once. The CDR3 extends over 23 amino acids. Study findings and constraints: That few new T cells are recruited by each seasonal influenza vaccination was the authors' suggestion.

This TCR was recovered from a man aged 50 to 59 who received an inactivated influenza vaccine. The genes are TRBV21-1 and TRBJ2-3; the table's D call, TRBD1, has no DNA check behind it. TRBV21-1 is noted as a pseudogene. Sample: PBMCs from blood, taken roughly 48 days after vaccination. DNA for the CDR3: TGTGCCAGCAGCAAAGTGGCCCCGTCGAGGGGCGCATTTTTGGTTTATAGCACAGATACGCAGTATTTT. It is translated as CASSKVAPSRGAFLVYSTDTQYF.